Below are 25 T cell receptor beta chains sequenced from a single sample in a study of blood T cell repertoires in COVID-19. Clones were sequenced by immunoSEQ multiplex PCR, and TCRdb holds only the in-frame ones, with some missing. The table lists about 100,000 clones, about 91% of them singletons. Input material: peripheral blood. The receptors come from a human donor in a cohort sampled during active COVID-19.

Comment on this clone: The sample contains more than one DNA sequence encoding this CDR3. The V and J genes are TRBV28 and TRBJ1-5, with D perhaps TRBD1 (6 bases). V dropped 6 bases and J dropped 2 bases, with 8 bases sitting between them. CDR1 is MDHEN, CDR2 SYDVKM, per germline. The CDR3 covers 13 residues. The CDR3 is CASRRQGNQPQHF. CDR3 bases: TGTGCCAGCAGACGACAGGGCAATCAGCCCCAGCATTTT.

This clone came up once. Mismatch with germline at one junction end may stem from a read error. The chain carries TRBV7-9 and TRBJ2-3, with a tentative D call TRBD2 (5 bases). CDR1 is SEHNR and CDR2 is FQNEAQ in the germline V gene (reference sequence). The CDR3 sequence is 11 residues long. This CDR3 reads CAGRITDTQYF. In DNA form, the CDR3 reads TGCGCGGGCCGAATAACAGATACGCAGTATTTT.

This clone was picked up a small number of times. DNA for the CDR3: TGTGCCAGCAGCCAAGTTGGCGGGAGCACAGATACGCAGTATTTT. This translates into CASSQVGGSTDTQYF. The chain joins TRBV4-2 to TRBJ2-3; D is perhaps TRBD2 (5 bases). Trimming pared 1 base from V and 0 bases from J, leaving 8 bases between. CDR1 and CDR2 from the germline V gene are LGHNA and YNFKEQ. CDR3 length equals 15 residues.

This clone is a singleton in its sample. This chain links TRBV2 with TRBJ2-7; TRBD2 is a possible D gene (5 bases). Germline CDR1 is SNHLY and CDR2 is FYNNEI. The CDR3 has 14 amino acids. The V gene lost 0 bases and the J gene lost 2 bases, with 8 bases spanning the gap. The CDR3 protein is CASSEAGRAYEQYF. The CDR3 DNA follows: TGTGCCAGCAGTGAAGCGGGGAGAGCCTACGAGCAGTACTTC. Looking up the rest from reference TRBV2 and TRBJ2-7 gives the full variable domain: EPEVTQTPSHQVTQMGQEVILRCVPISNHLYFYWYRQILGQKVEFLVSFYNNEISEKSEIFDDQFSVERPDGSNFTLKIRSTKLEDSAMYFCASSEAGRAYEQYFGPGTRLTVT.

The J gene is TRBJ2-1, the V gene TRBV28, with TRBD2 matching 9 bases. Losses at the gene ends were 3 bases for V and 4 bases for J; bases not matched to a gene: 1. This CDR3 contains 14 residues. Germline values: CDR1 MDHEN, CDR2 SYDVKM. CDR3: CASSLAGGYNEQFF. The CDR3 DNA follows: TGTGCCAGCAGTTTGGCGGGAGGGTACAATGAGCAGTTCTTC.

V is TRBV12-3 or TRBV12-4 and J is TRBJ2-7, with D uncertain. Trimming cost V 2 bases and J 3 bases, with 8 bases left between them. This CDR3 region has 13 residues. In DNA, the CDR3 is TGTGCCAGCAGTTTAAGACACCTCTACGAGCAGTACTTC. Translating gives CASSLRHLYEQYF.

There are a few counts of this clone. This sequence joins TRBV9 and TRBJ2-7; TRBD2 matches 9 bases. The CDR3 has 13 residues. V trimming: 7 bases; J trimming: 4 bases; junction bases outside the gene matches: 6. Germline CDR1 SGDLS, CDR2 YYNGEE. CDR3 sequence: CASSTTSGYEQYF. In DNA, the CDR3 is TGTGCCAGCTCCACGACTAGCGGTTACGAGCAGTACTTC.

The V and J genes are TRBV3-1 (or the pseudogene TRBV3-2) and TRBJ2-7; TRBD2 agrees at 7 bases. CDR3 length: 16 residues. Trimming removed 5 bases from V and 5 bases from J; junction bases left unmatched: 15. CDR1 is LGHDT and CDR2 is YNNKEL in the germline V gene (reference sequence). The CDR3 DNA reads as TGTGCCAGCAGCGACCATAGGTCCGGCGGGAGTGACGAGCAGTACTTC. Translating it yields CASSDHRSGGSDEQYF.

The chain couples TRBV6-5 to TRBJ1-1; unclear D gene. The ends were cut back, 8 bases at V and 5 bases at J, with 15 bases in the middle. Per the germline V gene, CDR1 is MNHEY and CDR2 is SVGAGI. The CDR3 runs to 13 residues. The CDR3 loop reads CASVREVGTEAFF. The CDR3 region has the DNA TGTGCCAGCGTAAGGGAGGTTGGGACTGAAGCTTTCTTT.

The J gene is TRBJ1-3, the V gene TRBV3-1 (or the pseudogene TRBV3-2), with D possibly matching TRBD1 (5 bases). The V and J ends lost 1 base and 4 bases respectively, with 5 bases between them. CDR1 and CDR2 from the germline V gene are LGHDT and YNNKEL (reference sequence). The CDR3 spans 13 residues. This chain's CDR3 is CASSQGQGNTIYF. CDR3 DNA sequence: TGTGCCAGCAGCCAAGGACAGGGAAACACCATATATTTT.

The J gene is TRBJ2-3, the V gene TRBV5-4, with D possibly TRBD2 on 6 matching bases. The CDR3 runs to 14 residues. V lost 2 bases and J 4 bases, leaving 11 bases between the germline ends. From germline, CDR1 is SGHNT and CDR2 YYREEE (reference sequence). The CDR3 DNA reads TGTGCCAGCAGCTTACGCAGCGGGTCAGATACGCAGTATTTT. This codes for CASSLRSGSDTQYF. The full variable domain, with the rest looked up from reference TRBV5-4 and TRBJ2-3, is ETGVTQSPTHLIKTRGQQVTLRCSSQSGHNTVSWYQQALGQGPQFIFQYYREEENGRGNFPPRFSGLQFPNYSSELNVNALELDDSALYLCASSLRSGSDTQYFGPGTRLTVL.

V is TRBV27 and J is TRBJ1-2; D remains ambiguous. Trimming took off 3 bases at V and 3 bases at J, with 8 bases between the two ends. The germline CDR1 and CDR2 sequences are MNHEY and SMNVEV (reference sequence). The CDR3 length is 13 residues. The CDR3 here is CASSFDRDYGYTF. CDR3 coding DNA: TGTGCCAGCAGTTTCGACCGGGACTATGGCTACACCTTC.

This rearrangement joins TRBV7-9 to TRBJ2-7; 8 bases agree with TRBD2. The CDR3 extends over 14 amino acids. Germline lookup yields CDR1 SEHNR and CDR2 FQNEAQ (reference sequence). V was clipped by 1 base and J by 2 bases; unmatched bases: 1. The CDR3, as DNA: TGTGCCAGCAGCTTAGAGACTAGCGCCTACGAGCAGTACTTC. It encodes CASSLETSAYEQYF.

V is TRBV11-2 and J is TRBJ1-1; 9 bases are a match to TRBD1. CDR3 size: 17 residues. Unmatched junction bases numbered 13, after V lost 5 bases and J lost 3 bases. Germline CDR1 reads SGHAT; CDR2 reads FQNNGV. CDR3 amino acids: CASSLRQGVFEDTEAFF. The DNA for the CDR3 is TGTGCCAGCAGCCTCAGACAGGGGGTGTTCGAAGACACTGAAGCTTTCTTT.

This clone is a singleton in its sample. The rearrangement joins TRBV5-6 to TRBJ2-1, with D unresolved. The CDR3 consists of 15 residues. Germline CDR1 reads SGHDT; CDR2 reads YYEEEE. The V end lost 6 bases, the J end lost 3 bases, and 16 bases lay between the germline ends. CDR3 region: CASTMGTTGYNEQFF. The CDR3, as DNA: TGTGCCAGCACCATGGGTACAACGGGCTACAATGAGCAGTTCTTC. Full variable domain (remainder filled in from reference TRBV5-6 and TRBJ2-1): DAGVTQSPTHLIKTRGQQVTLRCSPKSGHDTVSWYQQALGQGPQFIFQYYEEEERQRGNFPDRFSGHQFPNYSSELNVNALLLGDSALYLCASTMGTTGYNEQFFGPGTRLTVL.

This clone was found once. Mismatch with germline at one junction end may stem from a read error. This chain connects TRBV7-3 to TRBJ2-1; 10 bases fit TRBD2. The germline V gene encodes CDR1 SGHTA and CDR2 FQGTGA. There are 15 residues in the CDR3. CDR3 DNA: TGTGCCAGCAGCGTAACTAGCGGGGTCTACAATGAGCAGTTCTTC. Translation: CASSVTSGVYNEQFF.

The V gene is TRBV24-1, the J gene TRBJ1-1; D is possibly TRBD1 (5 bases). Germline V gene sequence: CDR1 KGHDR, CDR2 SFDVKD. The V and J ends lost 4 bases and 4 bases respectively, with 12 bases between them. CDR3 length: 14 residues. The CDR3 region has the DNA TGTGCCACCAGTGACCGATGGGGGGGCACTGAAGCTTTCTTT. Protein sequence: CATSDRWGGTEAFF.

This chain connects TRBV7-8 to TRBJ1-5; D might be TRBD1 (6 bases). V dropped 5 bases and J dropped 4 bases, with 12 bases sitting between them. CDR3 size: 14 residues. Germline V gene sequence: CDR1 SGHVS, CDR2 FQNEAQ. This chain's CDR3 is CASSLYRDNQPQHF. The CDR3 region has the DNA TGTGCCAGCAGCCTCTACAGGGATAATCAGCCCCAGCATTTT.

The genes are TRBV5-6 and TRBJ2-5; a weak D match, TRBD2 (5 bases). Germline values: CDR1 SGHDT, CDR2 YYEEEE. Trimming removed 0 bases from V and 3 bases from J, with 6 bases in between. The CDR3 spans 13 residues. DNA of the CDR3: TGTGCCAGCAGCTTGGTCGGGAAAGAGACCCAGTACTTC. It specifies CASSLVGKETQYF.

The genes are TRBV30 and TRBJ2-2; D possibly corresponds to TRBD2 (6 bases). The CDR3 is made up of 14 amino acids. Per germline, CDR1 GTSNPN and CDR2 SVGIG (reference sequence). Between the trimmed V and J ends, which lost 4 bases and 0 bases, there was a span of 9 bases. The CDR3 reads CAWTSAPNTGELFF. Written as DNA, the CDR3 is TGTGCCTGGACTAGCGCCCCGAACACCGGGGAGCTGTTTTTT. The complete variable domain, with remaining parts taken from reference TRBV30 and TRBJ2-2, reads SQTIHQWPATLVQPVGSPLSLECTVEGTSNPNLYWYRQAAGRGLQLLFYSVGIGQISSEVPQNLSASRPQDRQFILSSKKLLLSDSGFYLCAWTSAPNTGELFFGEGSRLTVL.

V gene TRBV3-1 (or the pseudogene TRBV3-2) combines with J gene TRBJ1-1; maybe TRBD1 (6 bases). In germline, CDR1 is LGHDT, CDR2 YNNKEL (reference sequence). The CDR3 runs 15 residues. V shed 6 bases and J shed 5 bases, with 19 bases lying between them. The CDR3 coding sequence is TGTGCCAGCAGTCGCAAAGGGGGGGTCCGAACTGAAGCTTTCTTT. Translated: CASSRKGGVRTEAFF.

V usage is TRBV10-2 and J usage is TRBJ1-3; D possibly corresponds to TRBD1 (6 bases). CDR1 and CDR2 from the germline V gene are WSHSY and SAAADI. This CDR3 is 17 amino acids long. The V end lost 6 bases, the J end lost 0 bases, and 18 bases lay between the germline ends. DNA for the CDR3: TGCGCCAGCAGGGACGTAATGCAGGGGCCCTCTGGAAACACCATATATTTT. Translating it yields CASRDVMQGPSGNTIYF.

The rearrangement links TRBV5-1 to TRBJ2-1, with a possible D match to TRBD1 (5 bases). This CDR3 comprises 17 residues. CDR1 is SGHRS, CDR2 YFSETQ, per germline. The ends were cut back, 4 bases at V and 4 bases at J, with 21 bases in the middle. The CDR3 loop is CASSPTPTANKYNEQFF. CDR3 DNA: TGCGCCAGCAGCCCAACCCCGACAGCGAATAAGTACAATGAGCAGTTCTTC.

V gene TRBV19 combines with J gene TRBJ2-3; unclear D gene. Trimming left V 5 bases short and J 6 bases short, with 12 bases between. The CDR3 is 13 residues long. The germline V gene encodes CDR1 LNHDA and CDR2 SQIVND (reference sequence). CDR3: CASSPRSSDTQYF. The CDR3 DNA reads TGTGCCAGTAGTCCGCGTTCTTCGGATACGCAGTATTTT.

This chain connects TRBV2 to TRBJ2-3; the D gene is possibly TRBD2 (5 bases). Germline V gene data show CDR1 as SNHLY and CDR2 as FYNNEI. The CDR3 totals 14 residues. V lost 2 bases and J 2 bases, leaving 8 bases between the germline ends. CDR3 DNA sequence: TGTGCCAGCAGTGAAAAGGGAGCCACAGATACGCAGTATTTT. Translation gives CASSEKGATDTQYF.